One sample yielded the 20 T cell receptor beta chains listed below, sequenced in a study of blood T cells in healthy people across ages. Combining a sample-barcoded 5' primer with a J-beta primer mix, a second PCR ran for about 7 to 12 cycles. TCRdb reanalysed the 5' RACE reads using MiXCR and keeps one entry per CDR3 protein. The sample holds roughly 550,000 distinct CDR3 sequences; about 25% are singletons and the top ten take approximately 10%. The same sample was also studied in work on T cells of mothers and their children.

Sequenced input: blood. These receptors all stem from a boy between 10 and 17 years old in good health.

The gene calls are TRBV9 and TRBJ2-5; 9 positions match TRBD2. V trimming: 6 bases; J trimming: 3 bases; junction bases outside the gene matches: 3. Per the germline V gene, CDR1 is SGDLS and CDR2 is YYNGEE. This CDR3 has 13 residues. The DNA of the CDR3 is TGTGCCAGCAATAGCGGGAGCAAAGAGACCCAGTACTTC. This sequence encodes CASNSGSKETQYF.

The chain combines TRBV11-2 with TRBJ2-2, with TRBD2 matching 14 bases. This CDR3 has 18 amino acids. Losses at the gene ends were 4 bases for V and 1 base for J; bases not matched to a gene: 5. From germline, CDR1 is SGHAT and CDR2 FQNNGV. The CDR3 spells CASSSGLAGVGNTGELFF. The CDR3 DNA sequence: TGTGCCAGCAGCTCGGGACTAGCGGGAGTAGGGAACACCGGGGAGCTGTTTTTT.

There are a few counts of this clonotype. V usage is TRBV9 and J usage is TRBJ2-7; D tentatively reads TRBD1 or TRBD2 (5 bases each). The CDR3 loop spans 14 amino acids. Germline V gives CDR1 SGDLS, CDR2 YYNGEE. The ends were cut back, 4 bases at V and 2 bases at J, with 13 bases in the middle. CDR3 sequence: CASSLRDGTYEQYF. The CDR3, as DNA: TGTGCCAGCAGCCTCCGGGACGGCACCTACGAGCAGTACTTC.

The CDR3 sequence: CSVEREGSEQFF. CDR3 nucleotide sequence: TGCAGCGTTGAACGGGAGGGGAGTGAGCAGTTCTTC. V usage is TRBV29-1 and J usage is TRBJ2-1; 8 bases map to TRBD2. This CDR3 is built from 12 residues. V was pared by 2 bases and J by 9 bases, with 3 bases of the junction left unmatched. Germline loops: CDR1 SQVTM, CDR2 ANQGSEA.

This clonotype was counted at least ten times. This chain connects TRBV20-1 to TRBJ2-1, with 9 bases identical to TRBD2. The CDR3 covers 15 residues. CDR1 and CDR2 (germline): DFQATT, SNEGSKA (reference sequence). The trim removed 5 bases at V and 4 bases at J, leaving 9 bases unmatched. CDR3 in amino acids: CSAPMALAGYNEQFF. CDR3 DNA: TGCAGTGCTCCCATGGCACTAGCGGGTTACAATGAGCAGTTCTTC.

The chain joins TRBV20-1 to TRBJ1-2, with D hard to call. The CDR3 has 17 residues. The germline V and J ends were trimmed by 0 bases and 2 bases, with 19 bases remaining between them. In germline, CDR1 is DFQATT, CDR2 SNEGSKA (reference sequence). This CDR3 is CSARDPAGASINYGYTF. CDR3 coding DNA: TGCAGTGCTAGAGATCCTGCGGGCGCCTCAATCAACTATGGCTACACCTTC.

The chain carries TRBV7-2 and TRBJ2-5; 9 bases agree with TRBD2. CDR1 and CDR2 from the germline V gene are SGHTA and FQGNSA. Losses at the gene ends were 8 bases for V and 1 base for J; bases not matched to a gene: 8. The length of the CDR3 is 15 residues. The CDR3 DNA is TGTGCCAGCCGAGCGACTAGCGGACTCCAAGAGACCCAGTACTTC. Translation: CASRATSGLQETQYF.

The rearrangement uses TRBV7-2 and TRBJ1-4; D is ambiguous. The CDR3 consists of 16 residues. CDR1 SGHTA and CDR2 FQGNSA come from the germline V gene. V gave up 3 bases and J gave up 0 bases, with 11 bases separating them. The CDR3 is CASSLILGATNEKLFF. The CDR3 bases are TGTGCCAGCAGCTTGATACTAGGTGCAACTAATGAAAAACTGTTTTTT.

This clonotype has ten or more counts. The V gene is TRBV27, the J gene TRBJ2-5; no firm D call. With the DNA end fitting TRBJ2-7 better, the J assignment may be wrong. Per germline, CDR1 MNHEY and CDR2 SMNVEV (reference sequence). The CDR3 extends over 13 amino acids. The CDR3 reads CASSFQPRNEQYF. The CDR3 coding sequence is TGTGCCAGCAGTTTCCAACCAAGAAACGAGCAGTACTTC.

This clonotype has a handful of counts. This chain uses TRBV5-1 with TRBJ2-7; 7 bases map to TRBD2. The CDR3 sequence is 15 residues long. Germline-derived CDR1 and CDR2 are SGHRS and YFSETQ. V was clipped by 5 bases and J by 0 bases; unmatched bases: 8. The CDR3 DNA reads TGCGCCAGCAGTTATCTAGCGGAAAGCTCCTACGAGCAGTACTTC. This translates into CASSYLAESSYEQYF.

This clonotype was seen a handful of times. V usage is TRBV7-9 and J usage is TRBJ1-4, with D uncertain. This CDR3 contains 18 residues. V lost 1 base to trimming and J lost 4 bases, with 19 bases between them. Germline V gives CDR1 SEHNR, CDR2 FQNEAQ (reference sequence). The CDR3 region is CASSLVGVMTSNNEKLFF. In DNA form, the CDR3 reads TGTGCCAGCAGCTTAGTTGGGGTAATGACATCAAATAATGAAAAACTGTTTTTT. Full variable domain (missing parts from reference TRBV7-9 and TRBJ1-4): DTGVSQNPRHKITKRGQNVTFRCDPISEHNRLYWYRQTLGQGPEFLTYFQNEAQLEKSRLLSDRFSAERPKGSFSTLEIQRTEQGDSAMYLCASSLVGVMTSNNEKLFFGSGTQLSVL.

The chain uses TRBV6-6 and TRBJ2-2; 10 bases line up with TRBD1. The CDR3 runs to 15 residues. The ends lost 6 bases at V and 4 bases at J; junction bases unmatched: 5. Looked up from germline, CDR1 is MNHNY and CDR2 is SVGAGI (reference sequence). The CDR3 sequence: CASRSGQGTTGELFF. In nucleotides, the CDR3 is TGTGCCAGCAGATCGGGACAGGGGACCACCGGGGAGCTGTTTTTT.

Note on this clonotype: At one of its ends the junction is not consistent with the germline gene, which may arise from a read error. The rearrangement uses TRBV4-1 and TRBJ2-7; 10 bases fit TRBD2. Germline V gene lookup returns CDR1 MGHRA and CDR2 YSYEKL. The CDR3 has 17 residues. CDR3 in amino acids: CANSQEEGLAFVNEQYF. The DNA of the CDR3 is TGCGCCAACAGCCAAGAGGAGGGACTAGCGTTTGTCAACGAGCAGTACTTC.

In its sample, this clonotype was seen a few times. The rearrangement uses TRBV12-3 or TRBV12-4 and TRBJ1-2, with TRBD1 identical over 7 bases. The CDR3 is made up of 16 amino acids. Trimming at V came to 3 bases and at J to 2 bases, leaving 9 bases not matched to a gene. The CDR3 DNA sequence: TGTGCCAGCAGTTTCCTCTACAGGGGCTTAAACTATGGCTACACCTTC. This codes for CASSFLYRGLNYGYTF.

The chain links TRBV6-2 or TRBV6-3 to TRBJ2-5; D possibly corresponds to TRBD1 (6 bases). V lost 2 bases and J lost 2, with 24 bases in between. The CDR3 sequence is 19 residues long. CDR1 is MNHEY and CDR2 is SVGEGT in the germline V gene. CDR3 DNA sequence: TGTGCCAGCAGTTACAGGGTTAGGGGGTCCGGGAACAGACAAGAGACCCAGTACTTC. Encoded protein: CASSYRVRGSGNRQETQYF.

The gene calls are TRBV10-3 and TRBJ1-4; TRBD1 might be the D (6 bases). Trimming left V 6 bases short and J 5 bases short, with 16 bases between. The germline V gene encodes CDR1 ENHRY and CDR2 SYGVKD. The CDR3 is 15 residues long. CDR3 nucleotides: TGTGCCATCAGATCCGCCGGACAGCCCAATGAAAAACTGTTTTTT. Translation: CAIRSAGQPNEKLFF.

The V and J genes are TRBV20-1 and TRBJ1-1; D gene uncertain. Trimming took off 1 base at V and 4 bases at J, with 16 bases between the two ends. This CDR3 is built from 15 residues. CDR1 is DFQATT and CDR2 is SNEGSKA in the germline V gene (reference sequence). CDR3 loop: CSARAMGEVSTEAFF. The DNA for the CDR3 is TGCAGTGCTAGAGCGATGGGAGAAGTGAGCACTGAAGCTTTCTTT.

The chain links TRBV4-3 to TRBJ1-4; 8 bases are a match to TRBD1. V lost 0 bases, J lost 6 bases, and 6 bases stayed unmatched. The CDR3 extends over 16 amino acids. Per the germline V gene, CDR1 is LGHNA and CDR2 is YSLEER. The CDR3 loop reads CASSQESETGDEKLFF. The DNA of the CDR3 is TGCGCCAGCAGCCAAGAATCCGAGACAGGGGATGAAAAACTGTTTTTT.

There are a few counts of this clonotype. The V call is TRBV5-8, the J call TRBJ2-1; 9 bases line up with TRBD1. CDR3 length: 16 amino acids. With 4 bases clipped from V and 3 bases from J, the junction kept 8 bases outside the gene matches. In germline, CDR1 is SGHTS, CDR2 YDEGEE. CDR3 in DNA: TGTGCCAGCAGCACCAGGGACAGGGCCTTCTACAATGAGCAGTTCTTC. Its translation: CASSTRDRAFYNEQFF.

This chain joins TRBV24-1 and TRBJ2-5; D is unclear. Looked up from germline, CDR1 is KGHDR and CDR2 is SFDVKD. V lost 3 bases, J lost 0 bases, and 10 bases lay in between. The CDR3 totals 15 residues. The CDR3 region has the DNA TGTGCCACCAGTGATCCGACGGGCTACCAAGAGACCCAGTACTTC. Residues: CATSDPTGYQETQYF.